Below, 23 T cell receptor beta chains from the same sample are listed, as sequenced in a study of cytomegalovirus exposure and HLA in healthy donors. In the PCR, 60 Vbeta and 13 Jbeta primers were used. The method was immunoSEQ multiplex PCR; TCRdb's version includes in-frame clones alone and lacks a portion of them. The sample has around 92,000 clones, roughly 80% seen once; the top ten hold over 15%. Sequencing was performed on PBMCs. These receptor sequences come from a man aged 55-75 years in good health and CMV-seropositive.

V is TRBV6-1 and J is TRBJ1-5; 7 bases map to TRBD1. The CDR3 runs 15 residues. The trim removed 5 bases at V and 6 bases at J, leaving 10 bases unmatched. Germline V CDR1 and CDR2: MNHNS, SASEGT. As DNA, the CDR3 is TGTGCCAGCAGTCTACAGGGGATGGGGGTTCAGCCCCAGCATTTT. Its translation is CASSLQGMGVQPQHF.

V is TRBV15 and J is TRBJ2-7; D may be TRBD2 (6 bases). Germline CDR1 LNHNV, CDR2 YYDKDF (reference sequence). The ends were cut back, 0 bases at V and 1 base at J, with 13 bases in the middle. The CDR3 length is 16 residues. In DNA, the CDR3 is TGTGCCACCAGCAGAGATGGAGGGGCATTTTCCTACGAGCAGTACTTC. It codes for CATSRDGGAFSYEQYF.

The chain carries TRBV5-1 and TRBJ1-6; tentatively, D is TRBD1 (5 bases). This CDR3 contains 14 residues. The ends were cut back, 0 bases at V and 10 bases at J, with 11 bases in the middle. In germline, CDR1 is SGHRS, CDR2 YFSETQ. The CDR3 DNA follows: TGCGCCAGCAGCTTGGGCCAGGGAAGGTCACCCCTCCACTTT. Protein: CASSLGQGRSPLHF.

The rearrangement links TRBV30 to TRBJ1-2, with D maybe TRBD1 (6 bases). The CDR3 loop spans 12 amino acids. From germline, CDR1 is GTSNPN and CDR2 SVGIG (reference sequence). V gave up 6 bases and J gave up 8 bases, with 16 bases separating them. This chain's CDR3 is CACGWGGGGYTF. In DNA form, the CDR3 reads TGTGCCTGTGGTTGGGGGGGCGGGGGCTACACCTTC.

V is TRBV6-5 and J is TRBJ1-6, with a tentative D call TRBD1 (5 bases). Between the trimmed V and J ends, which lost 4 bases and 2 bases, there was a span of 9 bases. The CDR3 is 15 amino acids. Germline V gene sequence: CDR1 MNHEY, CDR2 SVGAGI. DNA of the CDR3: TGTGCCAGCAGTTTCCAGGGAACCTATAATTCACCCCTCCACTTT. This codes for CASSFQGTYNSPLHF.

This chain connects TRBV19 to TRBJ2-7, with 8 bases aligning to TRBD2. Germline lookup yields CDR1 LNHDA and CDR2 SQIVND (reference sequence). The trim removed 6 bases at V and 0 bases at J, leaving 7 bases unmatched. This CDR3 is 15 amino acids long. In DNA, the CDR3 is TGTGCCAGTAGGGCCCGGGGGGGGAGCTCCTACGAGCAGTACTTC. Protein product: CASRARGGSSYEQYF.

The V call is TRBV9, the J call TRBJ1-2, with 10 bases lining up with TRBD1. There are 16 residues in the CDR3. Trimming removed 4 bases from V and 7 bases from J; junction bases left unmatched: 13. Germline assignment: CDR1 SGDLS and CDR2 YYNGEE. Here the CDR3 reads CASSPETGGGGSGYTF. The CDR3 bases are TGTGCCAGCAGCCCCGAGACAGGGGGCGGTGGTAGTGGCTACACCTTC.

The chain links TRBV12-5 to TRBJ1-5, with D unresolved. This CDR3 region has 13 residues. Trimming pared 2 bases from V and 6 bases from J, leaving 8 bases between. Germline loops: CDR1 LGHNT, CDR2 FRNRAP. The CDR3 DNA reads as TGTGCTAGTGGTTTGCCCCCCAGTCAGCCCCAGCATTTT. This gives the protein CASGLPPSQPQHF.

This clone was detected once. The genes are TRBV6-1 and TRBJ1-5; no definite D call. Germline assignment: CDR1 MNHNS and CDR2 SASEGT. Trimming removed 4 bases at V and 3 bases at J, with 16 bases between. CDR3 length: 16 amino acids. CDR3 region: CASSGAYDLSNQPQHF. CDR3 bases: TGTGCCAGCAGTGGGGCGTATGACCTCTCCAATCAGCCCCAGCATTTT.

The gene calls are TRBV7-3 and TRBJ2-5, with no clear D. The germline gives CDR1 SGHTA, CDR2 FQGTGA. V shed 2 bases and J shed 7 bases, with 14 bases lying between them. CDR3 length: 14 amino acids. The CDR3 coding sequence is TGTGCCAGCAGCTTATTTAGTGACACCAGGACCCAGTACTTC. Its translation: CASSLFSDTRTQYF.

This chain links TRBV6-5 with TRBJ2-5; 9 bases are shared with TRBD1. The last part of the DNA fits TRBJ2-7 better; the J call may be wrong. Germline V gives CDR1 MNHEY, CDR2 SVGAGI. This CDR3 has 14 residues. CDR3 amino acids: CASSYGQGPYEQYF. The CDR3 DNA reads TGTGCCAGCAGTTACGGACAGGGGCCCTACGAGCAGTACTTC.

This rearrangement joins TRBV6-5 to TRBJ2-3; D unresolved. Germline CDR1 is MNHEY and CDR2 is SVGAGI. The ends were cut back, 6 bases at V and 7 bases at J, with 14 bases in the middle. The CDR3 spans 13 residues. The CDR3 reads CASRAPGTYTQYF. CDR3 sequence (DNA): TGTGCCAGCAGAGCCCCAGGTACATATACGCAGTATTTT.

The chain combines TRBV7-8 with TRBJ2-2; TRBD2 aligns across 9 bases. With V trimmed by 5 bases and J by 0 bases, 4 bases remained unmatched. Germline lookup yields CDR1 SGHVS and CDR2 FQNEAQ. The CDR3 has 16 residues. As DNA, the CDR3 is TGTGCCAGCAGCCCCTTAGCGGGGGCGAACACCGGGGAGCTGTTTTTT. Translated, it gives CASSPLAGANTGELFF.

This clone came up a few times. The chain couples TRBV7-3 to TRBJ2-3; 9 bases are a match to TRBD1. The CDR3 spans 15 residues. Trimming removed 3 bases from V and 4 bases from J; junction bases left unmatched: 5. The germline V gene encodes CDR1 SGHTA and CDR2 FQGTGA. This chain's CDR3 is CASSFTGGKSDTQYF. The CDR3 nucleotides are TGTGCCAGCAGCTTCACAGGGGGCAAGTCAGATACGCAGTATTTT.

This clone was detected only once. The rearrangement joins TRBV18 to TRBJ2-5, with D perhaps TRBD2 (5 bases). V lost 3 bases, J lost 0 bases, and 8 bases lay in between. CDR3 size: 14 residues. The germline CDR1 and CDR2 sequences are KGHSH and LQKENI. DNA of the CDR3: TGTGCCAGCTCACCCGCGGGCTACCAAGAGACCCAGTACTTC. It specifies CASSPAGYQETQYF.

The chain couples TRBV4-3 to TRBJ1-6; no definite D call. The V gene lost 4 bases and the J gene lost 5 bases, with 12 bases spanning the gap. The CDR3 contains 15 residues. The germline gives CDR1 LGHNA, CDR2 YSLEER. The CDR3: CASSRSHSDNSPLHF. CDR3 nucleotides: TGCGCCAGCAGCCGAAGCCACTCGGATAATTCACCCCTCCACTTT.

This clone was observed once. The J gene is TRBJ2-1, the V gene TRBV5-1; D possibly corresponds to TRBD2 (7 bases). The CDR3 is made up of 17 amino acids. The ends were cut back, 0 bases at V and 5 bases at J, with 18 bases in the middle. In germline, CDR1 is SGHRS, CDR2 YFSETQ. The CDR3 DNA reads TGCGCCAGCAGCTTGGCTCCCCAAGGGGGGGCTCACAATGAGCAGTTCTTC. It encodes CASSLAPQGGAHNEQFF.

The CDR3 loop reads CASRATADSNQPQHF. In DNA, the CDR3 is TGTGCCAGCAGAGCGACAGCCGATAGCAATCAGCCCCAGCATTTT. The chain carries TRBV6-1 and TRBJ1-5, with a weak D call TRBD1 (5 bases). Trimming shortened V by 6 bases and J by 0 bases, and 12 bases separated the two germline ends. Germline V lookup: CDR1 MNHNS, CDR2 SASEGT. The length of the CDR3 is 15 residues.

The chain is built from TRBV11-3 and TRBJ1-1; unclear D gene. V was cut by 3 bases and J by 4 bases, with 9 bases left in between. CDR3 length: 13 amino acids. Germline CDR1 reads SGHNT; CDR2 reads YENEEA. CDR3: CASSFKYSTEAFF. The CDR3 DNA sequence: TGTGCCAGCAGCTTTAAATATTCCACTGAAGCTTTCTTT. The full variable domain, its missing parts supplied by reference TRBV11-3 and TRBJ1-1, is EAGVVQSPRYKIIEKKQPVAFWCNPISGHNTLYWYLQNLGQGPELLIRYENEEAVDDSQLPKDRFSAERLKGVDSTLKIQPAELGDSAVYLCASSFKYSTEAFFGQGTRLTVV.

This chain links TRBV11-2 with TRBJ1-6; D not resolved. The germline V and J ends were trimmed by 6 bases and 15 bases, with 15 bases remaining between them. The CDR3 runs 12 residues. The germline gives CDR1 SGHAT, CDR2 FQNNGV. The CDR3 DNA reads TGTGCCAGCAGACAGACTGCGGGAAACCTCCACTTT. It encodes CASRQTAGNLHF.

This rearrangement joins TRBV12-5 to TRBJ1-2, with 12 bases identical to TRBD1. V lost 7 bases and J lost 4; bases outside the gene matches: 7. The length of the CDR3 is 15 residues. In germline, CDR1 is LGHNT, CDR2 FRNRAP. CDR3 residues: CASAATGQGAYGYTF. CDR3 nucleotides: TGTGCTAGTGCTGCCACGGGACAGGGGGCCTATGGCTACACCTTC.

The chain recombines TRBV7-9 with TRBJ1-2; tentatively, D is TRBD1 (6 bases). The CDR3 is 16 amino acids. V was trimmed by 1 base and J by 7 bases, leaving 19 bases between them. The germline gives CDR1 SEHNR, CDR2 FQNEAQ (reference sequence). DNA of the CDR3: TGTGCCAGCAGCTTAGTAGCCGGGACACCCGCTTCTGGCTACACCTTC. As protein: CASSLVAGTPASGYTF.

The V gene is TRBV7-9, the J gene TRBJ1-2, with 10 bases fitting TRBD1. Per the germline V gene, CDR1 is SEHNR and CDR2 is FQNEAQ (reference sequence). The CDR3 spans 14 residues. The J segment lost 4 bases and the V segment lost 6 bases, leaving 5 bases of the junction unmatched. The CDR3 bases are TGTGCCAGCAGAAAGGACAGGGGGGTCTATGGCTACACCTTC. This translates into CASRKDRGVYGYTF. Complete variable domain (other parts from reference TRBV7-9 and TRBJ1-2): DTGVSQNPRHKITKRGQNVTFRCDPISEHNRLYWYRQTLGQGPEFLTYFQNEAQLEKSRLLSDRFSAERPKGSFSTLEIQRTEQGDSAMYLCASRKDRGVYGYTFGSGTRLTVV.